These 14 T cell receptor beta chains originate from one sample sequenced in a study of cytomegalovirus exposure and HLA in healthy donors. Both 60 Vbeta primers and 13 Jbeta primers went into the PCR. Libraries were prepared by immunoSEQ multiplex PCR; TCRdb keeps only in-frame clonotypes and omits some of them. Of fewer than 150,000 clones detected, roughly four fifths appear once; the ten largest clones hold 2% to 2.5%. The sequenced material came from PBMCs. The source of these receptors is a man aged 30 to 39 in good health and CMV-seronegative.

This chain links TRBV9 with TRBJ1-2; 9 nucleotides agree with TRBD1. From germline, CDR1 is SGDLS and CDR2 YYNGEE. V lost 0 bases and J lost 8; bases outside the gene matches: 8. The CDR3 runs 15 residues. CDR3 in amino acids: CASSVGQGVSGGYTF. The CDR3 DNA reads TGTGCCAGCAGCGTAGGACAGGGGGTCTCGGGGGGCTACACCTTC.

This clone was observed a single time. This chain uses TRBV23-1 with TRBJ2-7; TRBD1 might be the D (5 bases). TRBV23-1 is an ORF; its function is uncertain. The CDR3 has 16 amino acids. Trimming left V 5 bases short and J 3 bases short, with 20 bases between. The CDR3 region is CASSSEGAAAIYEQYF. The DNA for the CDR3 is TGCGCCAGCAGTTCGGAAGGGGCCGCAGCCATCTACGAGCAGTACTTC.

The J gene is TRBJ1-2, the V gene TRBV19; 7 bases line up with TRBD1. Germline-derived CDR1 and CDR2 are LNHDA and SQIVND (reference sequence). This CDR3 region has 14 residues. V was pared by 5 bases and J by 9 bases, with 12 bases of the junction left unmatched. CDR3 coding DNA: TGTGCCAGTAGTGCAATAGGGACAGCCAGAAGCTACACCTTC. This encodes CASSAIGTARSYTF. Supplemented by reference TRBV19 and TRBJ1-2, the full variable domain reads DGGITQSPKYLFRKEGQNVTLSCEQNLNHDAMYWYRQDPGQGLRLIYYSQIVNDFQKGDIAEGYSVSREKKESFPLTVTSAQKNPTAFYLCASSAIGTARSYTFGSGTRLTVV.

This chain uses TRBV29-1 with TRBJ1-2; the match to TRBD1 covers 9 bases. CDR1 SQVTM and CDR2 ANQGSEA come from the germline V gene. Losses at the gene ends were 6 bases for V and 4 bases for J; bases not matched to a gene: 6. CDR3 size: 13 residues. The CDR3 loop is CSVRQGGGYGYTF. Written as DNA, the CDR3 is TGCAGCGTGAGACAGGGGGGAGGCTATGGCTACACCTTC.

The chain has TRBV10-1 and TRBJ1-1; D possibly corresponds to TRBD1 (5 bases). Germline CDR1 reads WNHNN; CDR2 reads SYGVQD (reference sequence). The V gene lost 8 bases and the J gene lost 4 bases, with 11 bases spanning the gap. This CDR3 region has 12 residues. In DNA, the CDR3 is TGCGCCAGCTGCAGGGTGAGCACTGAAGCTTTCTTT. Amino acids: CASCRVSTEAFF.

The J gene is TRBJ2-7, the V gene TRBV15; the match to TRBD2 covers 7 bases. The V segment lost 2 bases and the J segment 5 bases; nucleotides outside the gene matches: 3. CDR3 length: 13 amino acids. Germline V CDR1 and CDR2: LNHNV, YYDKDF (reference sequence). The CDR3 DNA reads as TGTGCCACCAGCAGACCCACTAGCGACGAGCAGTACTTC. This codes for CATSRPTSDEQYF.

The CDR3 sequence is CASSEQIWGVSETQYF. The CDR3 DNA follows: TGTGCCAGCAGTGAACAGATATGGGGGGTTTCAGAGACCCAGTACTTC. The V and J genes are TRBV6-1 and TRBJ2-5, with D tentatively TRBD2 (6 bases). This CDR3 is 16 amino acids long. Trimming pared 2 bases from V and 4 bases from J, leaving 17 bases between. Germline lookup yields CDR1 MNHNS and CDR2 SASEGT.

Details on this clone: The same CDR3 arises from other DNA sequences in this sample as well. The genes are TRBV28 and TRBJ2-3, with 9 nucleotides matching TRBD2. CDR3 size: 16 residues. Germline loops: CDR1 MDHEN, CDR2 SYDVKM. V gave up 7 bases and J gave up 5 bases; unmatched junction bases: 13. CDR3 DNA: TGTGCCAGCATCACGTCCGGGACTAGCAGGGAAGATACGCAGTATTTT. Protein sequence: CASITSGTSREDTQYF.

This clone was seen a single time. The rearrangement joins TRBV6-5 to TRBJ2-5, with 9 bases identical to TRBD1. CDR3 length: 15 amino acids. Germline CDR1 and CDR2: MNHEY and SVGAGI. V gave up 5 bases and J gave up 4 bases; unmatched junction bases: 8. DNA for the CDR3: TGTGCCAGCAGTGCGGGACAGGGTGGAGTAGAGACCCAGTACTTC. Its protein product is CASSAGQGGVETQYF.

This chain links TRBV25-1 with TRBJ2-6, with 7 nucleotides matching TRBD2. V lost 2 bases and J lost 0; bases outside the gene matches: 7. Germline lookup yields CDR1 MGHDK and CDR2 SYGVNS. The CDR3 runs to 18 residues. CDR3 region: CASSETLAEGSGANVLTF. For the CDR3, the DNA is TGTGCCAGCAGTGAAACCCTAGCGGAGGGCTCTGGGGCCAACGTCCTGACTTTC.

In this sample, this clone turned up a few times. The chain carries TRBV4-1 and TRBJ2-7, with 7 nucleotides matching TRBD1. Germline trimming cut 3 bases from V and 2 bases from J; bases unmatched to any gene: 10. Germline V gene data show CDR1 as MGHRA and CDR2 as YSYEKL. The CDR3 runs 16 residues. The CDR3 nucleotides are TGCGCCAGCAGCCACCGAGATGTGACAGGGACCTACGAGCAGTACTTC. Residues: CASSHRDVTGTYEQYF.

This clone was seen more than once but under ten times. The chain is built from TRBV5-1 and TRBJ2-5, with TRBD1 matching over 8 bases. Per the germline V gene, CDR1 is SGHRS and CDR2 is YFSETQ. CDR3 length equals 15 residues. The ends lost 4 bases at V and 3 bases at J; junction bases unmatched: 8. The CDR3 loop reads CASSPDRGGEETQYF. Written as DNA, the CDR3 is TGCGCCAGCAGCCCTGACAGGGGAGGAGAAGAGACCCAGTACTTC.

The CDR3 sequence is CASSRGGTNEKLFF. The CDR3 DNA follows: TGTGCCAGCAGCCGGGGTGGAACTAATGAAAAACTGTTTTTT. This chain connects TRBV5-4 to TRBJ1-4; D remains unclear. Germline V CDR1 and CDR2: SGHNT, YYREEE (reference sequence). There are 14 residues in the CDR3. Trimming shortened V by 4 bases and J by 1 base, and 8 bases separated the two germline ends.

With regard to this clone: The junction does not match germline at one end; this may be a read error. The rearrangement uses TRBV28 and TRBJ2-7; perhaps TRBD1 as D (6 bases). CDR1 is MDHEN and CDR2 is SYDVKM in the germline V gene. The CDR3 consists of 15 residues. CDR3 region: CVSRADGTPSYEQYF. CDR3 DNA sequence: TGTGTCAGCAGAGCCGACGGGACACCATCTTACGAGCAGTACTTC.